The 9 T cell receptor beta chains below come from one sample, sequenced in a study of cytomegalovirus exposure and HLA in healthy donors. Primers: 60 Vbeta forward and 13 Jbeta reverse. Assay: immunoSEQ multiplex PCR; the TCRdb copy retains only in-frame clones and omits some. The repertoire consists of about 130,000 clones, with around 83% occurring once and the leading ten covering approximately 2.5%. Sequenced sample: PBMCs. These receptors all stem from a man between 50 and 59 years old in good health and CMV-seronegative.

This clone appeared once. This chain links TRBV9 with TRBJ1-4; 7 bases match TRBD1. Trimming at V came to 2 bases and at J to 5 bases, leaving 3 bases not matched to a gene. From germline, CDR1 is SGDLS and CDR2 YYNGEE. This CDR3 is built from 14 residues. CDR3 loop: CASSVAGGNEKLFF. The DNA for the CDR3 is TGTGCCAGCAGCGTGGCAGGGGGGAATGAAAAACTGTTTTTT.

This clone appeared once. V usage is TRBV18 and J usage is TRBJ2-7; TRBD2 agrees at 8 bases. The germline V gene has CDR1 KGHSH and CDR2 LQKENI. This CDR3 comprises 13 residues. Trimming at V came to 5 bases and at J to 4 bases, leaving 4 bases not matched to a gene. CDR3 sequence reads: CASSVGGGYEQYF. CDR3 in DNA: TGTGCCAGCTCAGTTGGCGGGGGGTACGAGCAGTACTTC.

The rearrangement links TRBV4-2 to TRBJ1-4; 8 nucleotides agree with TRBD1. V lost 7 bases and J lost 7; bases outside the gene matches: 8. Germline assignment: CDR1 LGHNA and CDR2 YNFKEQ. This CDR3 has 14 residues. The CDR3 sequence is CASTLAGGGEKLFF. Written as DNA, the CDR3 is TGTGCCAGCACCCTCGCAGGGGGCGGTGAAAAACTGTTTTTT.

This clone was observed a single time. The chain links TRBV19 to TRBJ2-5; 8 positions agree with TRBD1. The CDR3 totals 14 residues. Germline loops: CDR1 LNHDA, CDR2 SQIVND (reference sequence). V dropped 3 bases and J dropped 2; count of bases not matched to a gene: 2. This CDR3 is CASSITGGQETQYF. The CDR3 DNA sequence: TGTGCCAGTAGTATTACAGGGGGTCAAGAGACCCAGTACTTC.

The chain recombines TRBV14 with TRBJ2-7, with 10 bases fitting TRBD1. Germline lookup yields CDR1 SGHDN and CDR2 FVKESK. Trimming removed 1 base from V and 4 bases from J; junction bases left unmatched: 13. The CDR3 consists of 18 residues. The CDR3 here is CASSQGWGPGQGNYEQYF. CDR3 in DNA: TGTGCCAGCAGCCAAGGATGGGGTCCGGGACAGGGGAATTACGAGCAGTACTTC.

The table lists this clone with a count of one. This sample includes further DNA sequences coding for the same CDR3. J is TRBJ2-7 and V is TRBV7-9, with D unresolved. CDR3 length equals 11 residues. V was shortened by 5 bases and J by 0 bases, with 2 bases between the two germline ends. CDR1 and CDR2 (germline): SEHNR, FQNEAQ (reference sequence). The CDR3 bases are TGTGCCAGCAGCCTCTCCTACGAGCAGTACTTC. Amino acid sequence: CASSLSYEQYF.

The J gene is TRBJ1-2, the V gene TRBV6-1, with 9 bases matching TRBD1. CDR3 size: 13 residues. Germline CDR1 and CDR2: MNHNS and SASEGT. V shed 2 bases, J shed 7 bases, and the junction held 2 bases outside the gene matches. The CDR3 bases are TGTGCCAGCAGTGAACGGGACAGGGTTGGCTACACCTTC. Protein sequence: CASSERDRVGYTF.

The chain joins TRBV7-6 to TRBJ1-2; D perhaps matches TRBD1 (6 bases). This CDR3 has 13 residues. CDR1 is SGHVS, CDR2 FNYEAQ, per germline. V lost 6 bases to trimming and J lost 8 bases, with 16 bases between them. CDR3 sequence: CASSYTGSTGYTF. The CDR3 DNA sequence: TGTGCCAGCAGTTATACAGGGTCGACAGGCTACACCTTC.

The V call is TRBV18, the J call TRBJ1-2, with a possible D match to TRBD1 (5 bases). CDR3 length: 15 amino acids. Trimming cost V 2 bases and J 2 bases, with 12 bases left between them. Per the germline V gene, CDR1 is KGHSH and CDR2 is LQKENI. CDR3 sequence reads: CASSPSQGRNYGYTF. CDR3 DNA sequence: TGTGCCAGCTCACCAAGCCAGGGTCGGAACTATGGCTACACCTTC.